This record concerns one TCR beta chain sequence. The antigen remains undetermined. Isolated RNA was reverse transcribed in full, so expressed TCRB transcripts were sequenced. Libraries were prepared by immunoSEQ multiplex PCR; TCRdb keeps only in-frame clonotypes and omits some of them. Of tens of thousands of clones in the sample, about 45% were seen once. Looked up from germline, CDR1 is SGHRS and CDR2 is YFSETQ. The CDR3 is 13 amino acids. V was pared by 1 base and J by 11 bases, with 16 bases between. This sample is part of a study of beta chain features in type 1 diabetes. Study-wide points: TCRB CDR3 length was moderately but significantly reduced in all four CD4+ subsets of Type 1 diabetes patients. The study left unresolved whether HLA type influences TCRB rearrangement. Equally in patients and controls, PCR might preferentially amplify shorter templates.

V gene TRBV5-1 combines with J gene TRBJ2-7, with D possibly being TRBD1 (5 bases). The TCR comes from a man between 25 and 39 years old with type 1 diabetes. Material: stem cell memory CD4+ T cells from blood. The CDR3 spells CASSLWQGKVEYF. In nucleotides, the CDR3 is TGCGCCAGCAGCTTGTGGCAGGGTAAAGTTGAGTACTTC.